This is a list of T cell receptor beta chains from one sample in a study of cytomegalovirus exposure and HLA in healthy donors. Assay: immunoSEQ multiplex PCR; the TCRdb copy retains only in-frame clones and omits some. The sample has about 120,000 clones, around three quarters seen once. Specimen: PBMCs. The origin of the receptors is a female donor in good health and CMV-seronegative. Each CDR3 is given with its conserved first and last residue. A D gene is named only where the DNA matches it firmly. A clone size is listed for some rows: how often the clone was seen (once, few, many), or a class if it is expanded.

d_call	v_call	j_call	clone_size	cdr3_nt	cdr3_aa
NA	TRBV6-4	TRBJ2-1	once	TGTGCCAGCAGTGATTCGGCGGCAACCTACAATGAGCAGTTCTTC	CASSDSAATYNEQFF
TRBD1	TRBV7-9	TRBJ1-3	NA	TGTGCCAGCAGCTTAAAATTAGGGGGCAGGGCTGGAAACACCATATATTTT	CASSLKLGGRAGNTIYF
NA	TRBV25-1	TRBJ1-4	NA	TGTGCCAGCAGCGACACCTCCAGAGCTAATGAAAAACTGTTTTTT	CASSDTSRANEKLFF
NA	TRBV27	TRBJ2-7	once	TGTGCCAGCAGCCCCGCAGGCCCTCCCTACGAGCAGTACTTC	CASSPAGPPYEQYF
TRBD1	TRBV5-4	TRBJ1-2	NA	TGTGCCAGCAGCTCGCCGACAGGGATCTATGGCTACACCTTC	CASSSPTGIYGYTF
NA	TRBV5-6	TRBJ1-1	NA	TGTGCCAGCAGCCTGGTTAAGCGGGGGGCGTTGAACACTGAAGCTTTCTTT	CASSLVKRGALNTEAFF
NA	TRBV7-9	TRBJ1-1	few	TGTGCCAGCAGCTCAGGGTCCTCCACTGAAGCTTTCTTT	CASSSGSSTEAFF
TRBD1	TRBV28	TRBJ2-1	NA	TGTGCCAGCAGTCCGCCCGGGACAGGGCGTCCGCTTGGGCAGTTCTTC	CASSPPGTGRPLGQFF
TRBD2	TRBV29-1	TRBJ2-1	NA	TGCAGCGTTGAAGCCGCGGGAGAGTACAATGAGCAGTTCTTC	CSVEAAGEYNEQFF
TRBD1	TRBV18	TRBJ1-3	NA	TGTGCCAGCTCAGTACAGGGGAATAGGCGAAACACCATATATTTT	CASSVQGNRRNTIYF
NA	TRBV7-9	TRBJ1-5	NA	TGTTCCAGCAGCTTAGGTCCGGTACAGCCCCAGCATTTT	CSSSLGPVQPQHF
NA	TRBV19	TRBJ2-5	NA	TGTGCCAGTAGTCCGACAGCCCAAGAGACCCAGTACTTC	CASSPTAQETQYF
NA	TRBV5-1	TRBJ2-3	NA	TGCGCCAGCAGGGGCACCGCTAGCACAGATACGCAGTATTTT	CASRGTASTDTQYF
NA	TRBV7-6	TRBJ2-2	NA	TGTGCCAGCAGCTCACTGCAACAGGGCCCCGGGGAGCTGTTTTTT	CASSSLQQGPGELFF
TRBD2	TRBV9	TRBJ2-1	NA	TGTGCCAGCAGCGGGGGGACTAGCGGATACTACAATGAGCAGTTCTTC	CASSGGTSGYYNEQFF
TRBD2	TRBV10-3	TRBJ2-1	NA	TGTGCCATCAGTGAGTTCGGCGGGAGCAATGAGCAGTTCTTC	CAISEFGGSNEQFF
NA	TRBV9	TRBJ2-3	NA	TGTGCCAGCAGCACATGGACAAGCACAGATACGCAGTATTTT	CASSTWTSTDTQYF
NA	TRBV15	TRBJ2-5	NA	TGTGCCACCAGCAGAGCCGCGACAGGGGAGGGGACCCAGTACTTC	CATSRAATGEGTQYF
NA	TRBV4-1	TRBJ1-1	few	TGCGCCAGCAGCTCCCCGACAGCGAACACTGAAGCTTTCTTT	CASSSPTANTEAFF
TRBD1	TRBV28	TRBJ2-7	NA	TGTGCCAGCGAGGCCGGGACAGGGACCTACGAGCAGTACTTC	CASEAGTGTYEQYF
NA	TRBV4-2	TRBJ2-7	NA	TGTGCCAGCAGCCAAGATCTTCGCCTAGGCTACTCCTACGAGCAGTACTTC	CASSQDLRLGYSYEQYF
NA	TRBV27	TRBJ1-1	NA	TGTGCCAGCAGTTTATCGGGGGGGCGGAGGAACACTGAAGCTTTCTTT	CASSLSGGRRNTEAFF
TRBD2	TRBV5-8	TRBJ2-7	NA	TGTGCCAGCAGCCTAGGGCTAGCGGGGCAAGAGCAGTACTTC	CASSLGLAGQEQYF
NA	TRBV29-1	TRBJ2-1	NA	TGCAGAAACTCCAGGGGTGACGAGCAGTTCTTC	CRNSRGDEQFF
NA	TRBV2	TRBJ2-3	NA	TGTGCCAGCGGGGGGGCTGGTACAGATACGCAGTATTTT	CASGGAGTDTQYF
NA	TRBV6-1	TRBJ1-5	once	TGTGCCAGCAGTGAACGGGAGTTCGCGCCCCAGCATTTT	CASSEREFAPQHF
NA	TRBV4-1	TRBJ2-6	NA	TGCGCCAGCAGCCGACTTCCAGTCCAAAACTTTAACTCTGGGGCCAACGTCCTGACTTTC	CASSRLPVQNFNSGANVLTF
NA	TRBV18	TRBJ2-7	NA	TGTGCCAGCTCCCGGTATGACGAGCAGTACTTC	CASSRYDEQYF
NA	TRBV18	TRBJ2-7	NA	TGTGCCAGCTCAGCGGGACAGAGCTCCTACGAGCAGTACTTC	CASSAGQSSYEQYF
NA	TRBV6-1	TRBJ2-1	NA	TGTGCCAGCTCCGGGGAATTGTCCATCGGCACTGAGCAGTTCTTC	CASSGELSIGTEQFF
NA	TRBV9	TRBJ1-1	NA	TGTGCCAGCAGCGCCGGGATGAACACTGAAGCTTTCTTT	CASSAGMNTEAFF
NA	TRBV7-9	TRBJ1-3	NA	TGTGCCAGCAGCGGAGCCTGGGGGGACACCATATATTTT	CASSGAWGDTIYF
TRBD2	TRBV5-5	TRBJ2-1	NA	TGTGCCAGCAGCTTAGGGACTAGGGGAGACAATGAGCAGTTCTTC	CASSLGTRGDNEQFF
TRBD1	TRBV30	TRBJ1-3	few	TGTGCTGGAGAAGGGGGCTATGGAAACACCATATATTTT	CAGEGGYGNTIYF
TRBD2	TRBV9	TRBJ2-3	NA	TGTGCCAGCAGTCCTACCGGGACTAGCGGGGATACGCAGTATTTT	CASSPTGTSGDTQYF
TRBD1	TRBV27	TRBJ1-1	NA	TGTGCCAGCAGTTTACGGACAGGGGTGGCAACTGAAGCTTTCTTT	CASSLRTGVATEAFF
NA	TRBV2	TRBJ2-1	NA	TGTGCCAGCAGGGTAGGGGGAGGGAGGGCCCCTAACAATGAGCAGTTCTTC	CASRVGGGRAPNNEQFF
NA	TRBV9	TRBJ2-4	NA	TGTGCCAGCAGCGCTGGGACTTACGAAAACAGTCAGTACTTC	CASSAGTYENSQYF
NA	TRBV7-9	TRBJ1-5	NA	TGTGCCAGTTCAGTCAGCAATCAGCCCCAGCATTTT	CASSVSNQPQHF
TRBD1	TRBV19	TRBJ2-7	NA	TGTGCCAGTAGCCTCGACAGGGGAGGTCGGGAGCAGTACTTC	CASSLDRGGREQYF
TRBD1	TRBV7-9	TRBJ1-1	NA	TGTGCCAGCAGTTATGGCCTAACGACAGGGGGCACTGAAGCTTTCTTT	CASSYGLTTGGTEAFF
TRBD2	TRBV9	TRBJ2-1	once	TGTGCCAGCAGCGTACGCCCTAGCGGAAGCTCCTACAATGAGCAGTTCTTC	CASSVRPSGSSYNEQFF
TRBD1	TRBV7-9	TRBJ2-7	NA	TGTTCCAGCAGCCGAGGGGTACAAAAGGGGGCCGACGAGGAGCAGTACTTC	CSSSRGVQKGADEEQYF
NA	TRBV27	TRBJ2-5	few	TGTGCCAGCAGTTTATTGCCAGGTCTCCAAGAGACCCAGTACTTC	CASSLLPGLQETQYF
TRBD1	TRBV7-9	TRBJ1-1	NA	TGTGCCAGCAGCTTACTCGACAGGGGTTACACTGAAGCTTTCTTT	CASSLLDRGYTEAFF
TRBD2	TRBV7-3	TRBJ2-3	NA	TGTGCCAGCAGCCCCACTAGCGGGAGGGGCACAGATACGCAGTATTTT	CASSPTSGRGTDTQYF
NA	TRBV6-1	TRBJ2-7	NA	TGTGCCAGCAGTGAAGCCATCTACGAGCAGTACTTC	CASSEAIYEQYF
NA	TRBV6-5	TRBJ1-2	once	TGTGCCAGCAGTTACCATTCAGGGATTGGCTACACCTTC	CASSYHSGIGYTF
NA	TRBV5-1	TRBJ2-7	NA	TGCGCCAGCAGCCCGATGGGGGGTGGGGCGCACGAGCAGTACTTC	CASSPMGGGAHEQYF
NA	TRBV7-7	TRBJ2-3	few	TGTGCTAGCAGCTTACGGGGGAGTAGCACAGATACGCAGTATTTT	CASSLRGSSTDTQYF
TRBD2	TRBV19	TRBJ2-3	NA	TGTGCCAGTTGGGGACTAGCGGAGAGGGGTGACACAGATACGCAGTATTTT	CASWGLAERGDTDTQYF
NA	TRBV30	TRBJ1-1	NA	TGTGCCTGGAGTCCCCCACGGACAGCACCCCCGGGGTTTGAAGCTTTCTTT	CAWSPPRTAPPGFEAFF
NA	TRBV27	TRBJ2-5	NA	TGTGCCAGCAGTCGACAGATCCAAGAGACCCAGTACTTC	CASSRQIQETQYF
NA	TRBV21-1	TRBJ1-6	NA	TGTGCCAGCAGCAAAATGAGGAACCGGGACAGGGTTGACTCACCCCTCCACTTT	CASSKMRNRDRVDSPLHF
TRBD1	TRBV18	TRBJ1-6	once	TGTGCCAGCTTCAACCAAGGCCAGGGGGCGTCACCCCTCCACTTT	CASFNQGQGASPLHF